Each of the 31 T cell receptor beta chains below was sequenced from the same sample in a study of T cell responses to AZD1222 COVID-19 vaccine. Repertoires were generated with immunoSEQ multiplex PCR, while TCRdb's copy carries only in-frame clones and drops some. Seen here are around 180,000 clones, around 87% observed once, and the top ten hold 2.5% to 3%. The sequences come from peripheral blood, collected on day 0 of MenACWY control vaccination. These receptor sequences come from an adult in good health.

The rearrangement joins TRBV28 to TRBJ1-4; unclear D gene. The V end was cut by 3 bases, the J end by 7 bases, with 6 bases between. This CDR3 spans 12 amino acids. CDR1 is MDHEN and CDR2 is SYDVKM in the germline V gene. The CDR3 region has the DNA TGTGCCAGCAGTTTTACAACTGAAAAACTGTTTTTT. It codes for CASSFTTEKLFF.

This chain connects TRBV27 to TRBJ2-1; weak D call: TRBD1 (5 bases). Deletions cut 4 bases from V and 5 bases from J, with 21 bases between. Germline V gene lookup returns CDR1 MNHEY and CDR2 SMNVEV (reference sequence). The CDR3 spans 17 residues. The CDR3 nucleotides are TGTGCCAGCAGTTCCTACCCCCCCCGGAGACAGCACAATGAGCAGTTCTTC. Its translation is CASSSYPPRRQHNEQFF.

V is TRBV19 and J is TRBJ1-1; 11 nucleotides align to TRBD1. V was pared by 8 bases and J by 7 bases, with 6 bases of the junction left unmatched. Germline loops: CDR1 LNHDA, CDR2 SQIVND (reference sequence). CDR3 length: 13 amino acids. The CDR3 nucleotides read TGTGCCAGTGGAGGACAGGGGGCGGGTGAAGCTTTCTTT. This encodes CASGGQGAGEAFF.

The chain couples TRBV7-2 to TRBJ1-3; 9 bases map to TRBD1. Germline V gene data show CDR1 as SGHTA and CDR2 as FQGNSA. After removal of 1 base from V and 1 base from J, the junction contained 2 bases not matched to a gene. CDR3 length: 16 residues. The CDR3 region is CASSLEDRGSGNTIYF. The CDR3 DNA follows: TGTGCCAGCAGCTTAGAGGACAGGGGATCTGGAAACACCATATATTTT.

This sequence joins TRBV5-1 and TRBJ1-4; D may be TRBD1 (5 bases). Trimming took off 0 bases at V and 7 bases at J, with 13 bases between the two ends. This CDR3 is built from 15 residues. CDR1 is SGHRS, CDR2 YFSETQ, per germline. CDR3 nucleotides: TGCGCCAGCAGCTTGGCCATGGGGGGGACTGAAAAACTGTTTTTT. Translated, it gives CASSLAMGGTEKLFF.

The chain uses TRBV28 and TRBJ1-2; TRBD1 matches 12 bases. V lost 7 bases, J lost 7 bases, and 7 bases stayed unmatched. The CDR3 runs 14 residues. The germline gives CDR1 MDHEN, CDR2 SYDVKM. CDR3 loop: CASIAGQGASGYTF. Here the CDR3 DNA reads TGTGCCAGCATCGCGGGACAGGGGGCCTCTGGCTACACCTTC.

This sequence joins TRBV2 and TRBJ1-5; D unclear. The CDR3 totals 14 residues. Trimming shortened V by 6 bases and J by 7 bases, and 16 bases separated the two germline ends. Germline values: CDR1 SNHLY, CDR2 FYNNEI. The DNA for the CDR3 is TGTGCCAGCAGGGCAGGTCTTTCGGGGCAGCCCCAGCATTTT. It encodes CASRAGLSGQPQHF.

This chain uses TRBV2 with TRBJ1-5, with D perhaps TRBD1 (5 bases). The CDR3 length is 14 residues. The germline gives CDR1 SNHLY, CDR2 FYNNEI. V was clipped by 7 bases and J by 6 bases, with 16 bases between them. As DNA, the CDR3 is TGTGCCAGCACCCAGTCCGGGGGAACTCAGCCCCAGCATTTT. Its translation: CASTQSGGTQPQHF.

This chain uses TRBV19 with TRBJ2-1; TRBD2 might be the D (5 bases). V was clipped by 7 bases and J by 6 bases, with 13 bases between them. The CDR3 loop spans 13 amino acids. From germline, CDR1 is LNHDA and CDR2 SQIVND (reference sequence). The CDR3 bases are TGTGCCAGTACGGCTAGCATCGGCAATGAGCAGTTCTTC. Protein product: CASTASIGNEQFF.

The V and J genes are TRBV27 and TRBJ2-7, with 8 bases that match TRBD1. The V segment lost 3 bases and the J segment 2 bases; nucleotides outside the gene matches: 15. Germline values: CDR1 MNHEY, CDR2 SMNVEV (reference sequence). The CDR3 is 18 residues long. Here the CDR3 reads CASSLKISTGGYTYEQYF. The CDR3 DNA sequence: TGTGCCAGCAGTTTGAAAATCTCAACAGGGGGTTATACCTACGAGCAGTACTTC.

This chain links TRBV7-2 with TRBJ2-7, with 7 bases aligning to TRBD1. The CDR3 is 14 amino acids. CDR1 and CDR2 (germline): SGHTA, FQGNSA. Trimming cost V 2 bases and J 3 bases; bases outside gene matches: 4. The chain's CDR3 is CASSLQAGGYEQYF. DNA of the CDR3: TGTGCCAGCAGCTTACAAGCAGGGGGCTACGAGCAGTACTTC.

The chain is built from TRBV5-8 and TRBJ1-6; D is unresolved. This CDR3 comprises 11 residues. V dropped 0 bases and J dropped 13 bases, with 5 bases sitting between them. Germline V gives CDR1 SGHTS, CDR2 YDEGEE. DNA of the CDR3: TGTGCCAGCAGCTTGGAGGGTCCCCTCCACTTT. Its translation: CASSLEGPLHF.

The V call is TRBV15, the J call TRBJ2-3; D gene unclear. V was pared by 1 base and J by 5 bases, with 13 bases between. Germline V gene sequence: CDR1 LNHNV, CDR2 YYDKDF (reference sequence). CDR3 size: 15 residues. The CDR3 sequence: CATSRVAFPIDTQYF. In DNA, the CDR3 is TGTGCCACCAGCAGAGTGGCCTTTCCCATAGATACGCAGTATTTT.

The chain joins TRBV2 to TRBJ1-2; possibly TRBD1 for D (5 bases). Germline CDR1 is SNHLY and CDR2 is FYNNEI. The CDR3 extends over 12 amino acids. V was shortened by 6 bases and J by 6 bases, with 11 bases between the two germline ends. The CDR3 region is CASSPTGDGYTF. The CDR3 coding sequence is TGTGCCAGCAGCCCAACGGGGGATGGCTACACCTTC.

V gene TRBV27 combines with J gene TRBJ2-1; maybe TRBD2 (5 bases). The V gene's germline CDR1 is MNHEY and CDR2 SMNVEV (reference sequence). Trimming took 2 bases from V and 9 from J, leaving 14 bases between them. The CDR3 is made up of 14 amino acids. The CDR3 DNA sequence: TGTGCCAGCAGTTTAGAGCGGAGAGGCGTTGAGCAGTTCTTC. Amino acid sequence: CASSLERRGVEQFF.

This clone was seen once. This chain connects TRBV7-2 to TRBJ2-5; D unclear. CDR3 length: 16 amino acids. Germline V gene data show CDR1 as SGHTA and CDR2 as FQGNSA. Between the trimmed V and J ends, which lost 2 bases and 1 base, there was a span of 14 bases. CDR3 region: CASSLSPPQVQETQYF. The CDR3, as DNA: TGTGCCAGCAGCTTAAGTCCACCCCAAGTCCAAGAGACCCAGTACTTC.

The CDR3: CASSYAQGRTEAFF. The CDR3 nucleotides read TGTGCCAGCAGTTACGCACAGGGTCGGACTGAAGCTTTCTTT. This chain connects TRBV6-5 to TRBJ1-1; D might be TRBD1 (6 bases). The ends were cut back, 2 bases at V and 5 bases at J, with 12 bases in the middle. The CDR3 totals 14 residues. CDR1 and CDR2 (germline): MNHEY, SVGAGI.

A few counts support this clone. This sequence joins TRBV2 and TRBJ1-5; tentatively, D is TRBD1 (6 bases). The germline V and J ends were trimmed by 6 bases and 1 base, with 10 bases remaining between them. The CDR3 sequence is 14 residues long. CDR1 and CDR2 (germline): SNHLY, FYNNEI. CDR3 residues: CASSQGGSNQPQHF. The CDR3 coding sequence is TGTGCCAGCAGCCAAGGGGGGAGCAATCAGCCCCAGCATTTT.

CDR3 loop: CASSSTGRNEKLFF. The CDR3 DNA reads TGTGCCAGCAGCAGTACGGGGCGGAATGAAAAACTGTTTTTT. The chain recombines TRBV7-2 with TRBJ1-4; D possibly corresponds to TRBD1 (5 bases). CDR1 is SGHTA and CDR2 is FQGNSA in the germline V gene. The CDR3 has 14 residues. Trimming took 5 bases from V and 5 from J, leaving 12 bases between them.

The rearrangement uses TRBV6-5 and TRBJ1-1; TRBD1 is a possible D gene (6 bases). The V end lost 4 bases, the J end lost 8 bases, and 11 bases lay between the germline ends. The CDR3 extends over 12 amino acids. Germline V gives CDR1 MNHEY, CDR2 SVGAGI. The CDR3 nucleotides read TGTGCCAGCAGTTTAGTAGGGGGGGAAGCTTTCTTT. The encoded protein is CASSLVGGEAFF.

V is TRBV9 and J is TRBJ2-1, with 8 bases fitting TRBD2. This CDR3 comprises 16 residues. With 2 bases clipped from V and 10 bases from J, the junction kept 14 bases outside the gene matches. In germline, CDR1 is SGDLS, CDR2 YYNGEE. The CDR3 DNA sequence: TGTGCCAGCAGCGTGTCCTTCGGGGGGGCGGTTACGGAGCAGTTCTTC. It translates to CASSVSFGGAVTEQFF. Based on the CDR3 plus reference TRBV9 and TRBJ2-1, the full variable domain is DSGVTQTPKHLITATGQRVTLRCSPRSGDLSVYWYQQSLDQGLQFLIQYYNGEERAKGNILERFSAQQFPDLHSELNLSSLELGDSALYFCASSVSFGGAVTEQFFGPGTRLTVL.

The chain has TRBV12-5 and TRBJ1-2, with TRBD1 matching over 9 bases. The germline V gene encodes CDR1 LGHNT and CDR2 FRNRAP. V dropped 7 bases and J dropped 6; count of bases not matched to a gene: 6. The length of the CDR3 is 13 residues. The CDR3 reads CASAPDRGNGYTF. CDR3 sequence (DNA): TGTGCTAGTGCCCCGGACAGGGGAAATGGCTACACCTTC.

In its sample, this clone was seen once. The rearrangement uses TRBV28 and TRBJ2-1; D not resolved. The germline gives CDR1 MDHEN, CDR2 SYDVKM. The CDR3 sequence is 13 residues long. V was pared by 3 bases and J by 2 bases, with 5 bases between. CDR3 coding DNA: TGTGCCAGCAGTTTGCAAACCTACAATGAGCAGTTCTTC. Encoded protein: CASSLQTYNEQFF.

The chain combines TRBV2 with TRBJ2-1, with 11 bases matching TRBD2. The CDR3 contains 14 residues. CDR1 is SNHLY, CDR2 FYNNEI, per germline. The ends lost 5 bases at V and 9 bases at J; junction bases unmatched: 6. The CDR3 is CASSLGSGGAEQFF. The CDR3 coding sequence is TGTGCCAGCAGTCTAGGTAGCGGGGGGGCTGAGCAGTTCTTC.

The gene calls are TRBV4-3 and TRBJ1-2; no clear D. The length of the CDR3 is 12 residues. V was clipped by 4 bases and J by 5 bases, with 8 bases between them. CDR1 LGHNA and CDR2 YSLEER come from the germline V gene. The CDR3 is CASSRGGYGYTF. The DNA for the CDR3 is TGCGCCAGCAGCCGAGGAGGGTATGGCTACACCTTC.

The chain couples TRBV29-1 to TRBJ2-7; D unresolved. The germline V gene encodes CDR1 SQVTM and CDR2 ANQGSEA. There are 12 residues in the CDR3. V gave up 6 bases and J gave up 3 bases, with 12 bases separating them. The CDR3 region has the DNA TGCAGCGTGGAGTTGGGGTACTACGAGCAGTACTTC. Translating it yields CSVELGYYEQYF.

This rearrangement joins TRBV6-5 to TRBJ2-7, with D uncertain. The CDR3 extends over 12 amino acids. The V gene lost 7 bases and the J gene lost 1 base, with 8 bases spanning the gap. The germline V gene has CDR1 MNHEY and CDR2 SVGAGI. CDR3 DNA: TGTGCCAGCACCCCCAGTTCCTACGAGCAGTACTTC. Amino acid sequence: CASTPSSYEQYF.

The J gene is TRBJ2-7, the V gene TRBV7-2; 8 nucleotides align to TRBD1. CDR1 and CDR2 (germline): SGHTA, FQGNSA. The CDR3 is 18 residues long. Trimming cost V 1 base and J 0 bases; bases outside gene matches: 11. The CDR3 DNA reads as TGTGCCAGCAGCTTAGAGTTCGGGACAGGACTTAGCTCCTACGAGCAGTACTTC. Translated, it gives CASSLEFGTGLSSYEQYF.

The rearrangement joins TRBV19 to TRBJ1-5; D unclear. CDR1 is LNHDA and CDR2 is SQIVND in the germline V gene (reference sequence). The CDR3 has 13 residues. V gave up 8 bases and J gave up 2 bases, with 10 bases separating them. The CDR3 here is CASSLKGNQPQHF. In DNA, the CDR3 is TGTGCCAGTTCTTTGAAGGGCAATCAGCCCCAGCATTTT. The whole variable domain, filled in from reference TRBV19 and TRBJ1-5, reads DGGITQSPKYLFRKEGQNVTLSCEQNLNHDAMYWYRQDPGQGLRLIYYSQIVNDFQKGDIAEGYSVSREKKESFPLTVTSAQKNPTAFYLCASSLKGNQPQHFGDGTRLSIL.

This clone was detected only once. The CDR3 region has the DNA TGTGCCAGCAGTGAAGTAGGGAGGAATCAGCCCCAGCATTTT. Its translation is CASSEVGRNQPQHF. V gene TRBV2 combines with J gene TRBJ1-5; D gene unclear. CDR1 and CDR2 from the germline V gene are SNHLY and FYNNEI. Trimming removed 1 base at V and 4 bases at J, with 8 bases between. The CDR3 is 14 amino acids.

The CDR3 coding sequence is TGTGCCAGCAGCCCTGGACAGGGGGAGACCCAGTACTTC. Amino acid sequence: CASSPGQGETQYF. The chain couples TRBV11-2 to TRBJ2-5, with 9 bases matching TRBD1. V dropped 5 bases and J dropped 5; count of bases not matched to a gene: 3. CDR3 length equals 13 residues. Germline V gene sequence: CDR1 SGHAT, CDR2 FQNNGV. Filled out from reference TRBV11-2 and TRBJ2-5, the complete variable domain reads EAGVAQSPRYKIIEKRQSVAFWCNPISGHATLYWYQQILGQGPKLLIQFQNNGVVDDSQLPKDRFSAERLKGVDSTLKIQPAKLEDSAVYLCASSPGQGETQYFGPGTRLLVL.